Each of the 23 T cell receptor beta chains below was sequenced from the same sample in a study of shared clonotypes between healthy human individuals. Naive CD8 cells, CD45RO-negative and positively selected for CCR7, excluded terminally differentiated effector memory CD45RA+ cells. The table came from immunoSEQ multiplex PCR; TCRdb's copy has only in-frame clones and leaves some out. This sample has millions of clones, with just under 95% found just once. Sequencing used naive CD8+ T cells sorted from blood. All receptors come from a young man in good health.

The J gene is TRBJ1-2, the V gene TRBV10-1, with a tentative D call TRBD1 (5 bases). This CDR3 contains 11 residues. Germline assignment: CDR1 WNHNN and CDR2 SYGVQD (reference sequence). Trimming took off 11 bases at V and 7 bases at J, with 14 bases between the two ends. The chain's CDR3 is CAAPGRGGYTF. The CDR3 DNA sequence: TGCGCCGCCCCAGGGAGAGGTGGCTACACCTTC.

This CDR3 reads CASSSGDIAKNIQYF. As DNA, the CDR3 is TGTGCCAGCAGCTCAGGGGATATAGCCAAAAACATTCAGTACTTC. The chain uses TRBV7-9 and TRBJ2-4, with a weak D call TRBD1 (6 bases). The CDR3 contains 15 residues. Germline V gives CDR1 SEHNR, CDR2 FQNEAQ (reference sequence). The V and J ends lost 4 bases and 0 bases respectively, with 10 bases between them. The entire variable domain, with the rest obtained from reference TRBV7-9 and TRBJ2-4, is as follows: DTGVSQNPRHKITKRGQNVTFRCDPISEHNRLYWYRQTLGQGPEFLTYFQNEAQLEKSRLLSDRFSAERPKGSFSTLEIQRTEQGDSAMYLCASSSGDIAKNIQYFGAGTRLSVL.

This clone occurred once. Distinct nucleotide sequences in the sample also encode this CDR3. V gene TRBV5-4 combines with J gene TRBJ2-7; 7 bases are shared with TRBD1. Looked up from germline, CDR1 is SGHNT and CDR2 is YYREEE (reference sequence). This CDR3 has 14 amino acids. V gave up 0 bases and J gave up 3 bases; unmatched junction bases: 3. The CDR3, as DNA: TGTGCCAGCAGCTTGGGACAGGGCGTCTACGAGCAGTACTTC. Protein: CASSLGQGVYEQYF.

In DNA, the CDR3 is TGCGCCAGCAGCTTGGGATCACCCGGGACAGGTGATCACACCGGGGAGCTGTTTTTT. Protein product: CASSLGSPGTGDHTGELFF. The chain recombines TRBV5-1 with TRBJ2-2; 8 bases match TRBD1. The V segment lost 0 bases and the J segment 3 bases; nucleotides outside the gene matches: 13. Germline assignment: CDR1 SGHRS and CDR2 YFSETQ. This CDR3 is 19 amino acids long.

CDR3 nucleotides: TGTGCCAGTACCTCGGGGGGCAGCTCCTACAATGAGCAGTTCTTC. This translates into CASTSGGSSYNEQFF. The rearrangement joins TRBV19 to TRBJ2-1; a possible D gene is TRBD2 (7 bases). V was cut by 7 bases and J by 0 bases, with 13 bases left in between. Germline CDR1 reads LNHDA; CDR2 reads SQIVND (reference sequence). The CDR3 is 15 amino acids. The whole variable domain, remainder taken from reference TRBV19 and TRBJ2-1, is DGGITQSPKYLFRKEGQNVTLSCEQNLNHDAMYWYRQDPGQGLRLIYYSQIVNDFQKGDIAEGYSVSREKKESFPLTVTSAQKNPTAFYLCASTSGGSSYNEQFFGPGTRLTVL.

V gene TRBV29-1 combines with J gene TRBJ2-7, with D perhaps being TRBD1 or TRBD2 (5 bases each). The V gene lost 8 bases and the J gene lost 1 base, with 15 bases spanning the gap. The CDR3 totals 13 residues. Looked up from germline, CDR1 is SQVTM and CDR2 is ANQGSEA. The chain's CDR3 is CSIYRDGSYEQYF. CDR3 coding DNA: TGCAGCATTTACCGGGACGGTTCCTACGAGCAGTACTTC.

This rearrangement joins TRBV28 to TRBJ1-2, with D hard to call. This CDR3 is 14 amino acids long. In germline, CDR1 is MDHEN, CDR2 SYDVKM. V gave up 3 bases and J gave up 4 bases, with 12 bases separating them. This CDR3 is CASSLGGDAYGYTF. CDR3 nucleotide sequence: TGTGCCAGCAGTTTGGGCGGGGATGCCTATGGCTACACCTTC.

The V and J genes are TRBV28 and TRBJ2-7, with D possibly matching TRBD2 (6 bases). Germline V gene data show CDR1 as MDHEN and CDR2 as SYDVKM. The CDR3 length is 14 residues. Trimming took 3 bases from V and 2 from J, leaving 11 bases between them. The CDR3 nucleotides read TGTGCCAGCAGTTTGTCTCCGGGGGCCTACGAGCAGTACTTC. This sequence encodes CASSLSPGAYEQYF.

The V and J genes are TRBV5-6 and TRBJ2-7; TRBD2 matches 11 bases. The V gene end was trimmed by 4 bases and the J gene end by 3 bases; junction bases not matched to a gene: 3. This CDR3 contains 14 residues. CDR1 is SGHDT, CDR2 YYEEEE, per germline. The CDR3, as DNA: TGTGCCAGCAGCCAGGGACTAGCGGACTACGAGCAGTACTTC. Translating gives CASSQGLADYEQYF.

V gene TRBV21-1 combines with J gene TRBJ2-5. TRBV21-1 is a pseudogene. CDR3 length: 13 residues. CDR3 in DNA: TGTGCCAGCAGCATTAAAGGGGGGGAGACCCAGTACTTC. Translation gives CASSIKGGETQYF.

The V gene is TRBV30, the J gene TRBJ1-6; possibly TRBD1 for D (5 bases). Trimming took off 1 base at V and 5 bases at J, with 9 bases between the two ends. The CDR3 spans 14 residues. CDR1 is GTSNPN, CDR2 SVGIG, per germline (reference sequence). CDR3 nucleotides: TGTGCCTGGAGTGCCGGCAGGGATAATTCACCCCTCCACTTT. It encodes CAWSAGRDNSPLHF.

This clone was detected only once. The CDR3 nucleotides are TGTGCCAGCAGCTCCCCGATAGAGAGGGGTTGGTATGGCTACACCTTC. Translation: CASSSPIERGWYGYTF. V usage is TRBV7-9 and J usage is TRBJ1-2, with D perhaps TRBD1 (5 bases). Germline CDR1 SEHNR, CDR2 FQNEAQ (reference sequence). V lost 4 bases and J 5 bases, leaving 20 bases between the germline ends. There are 16 residues in the CDR3.

V is TRBV10-2 and J is TRBJ2-5; 11 nucleotides align to TRBD2. The length of the CDR3 is 18 residues. V trimming: 2 bases; J trimming: 5 bases; junction bases outside the gene matches: 13. Per the germline V gene, CDR1 is WSHSY and CDR2 is SAAADI. The CDR3 nucleotides are TGCGCCAGCAGTGAGACGCTAGCGGGGGGCGACTATACGGAGACCCAGTACTTC. It yields the protein CASSETLAGGDYTETQYF.

The chain employs TRBV5-4 and TRBJ2-7; 9 bases line up with TRBD2. Germline V CDR1 and CDR2: SGHNT, YYREEE (reference sequence). The V segment lost 1 base and the J segment 5 bases; nucleotides outside the gene matches: 10. The CDR3 is made up of 16 amino acids. CDR3 in DNA: TGTGCCAGCAGCTTGCCACCGGGACTAGCAGTCCACGAGCAGTACTTC. The encoded protein is CASSLPPGLAVHEQYF.

The CDR3 DNA is TGTGCCAGCCAGAAGCGGGAGGTTACCACTTACAATGAGCAGTTCTTC. Amino acid sequence: CASQKREVTTYNEQFF. This sequence joins TRBV25-1 and TRBJ2-1; 9 bases agree with TRBD2. Trimming cost V 8 bases and J 4 bases; bases outside gene matches: 12. Germline lookup yields CDR1 MGHDK and CDR2 SYGVNS. The CDR3 extends over 16 amino acids.

This clone was observed a single time. The chain joins TRBV7-9 to TRBJ2-7, with D perhaps TRBD1 (6 bases). Deletions cut 5 bases from V and 2 bases from J, with 19 bases between. CDR1 and CDR2 (germline): SEHNR, FQNEAQ (reference sequence). The CDR3 contains 16 residues. The CDR3 here is CASSPTTGVHPYEQYF. CDR3 nucleotide sequence: TGTGCCAGCAGCCCAACGACAGGCGTCCACCCCTACGAGCAGTACTTC.

This chain connects TRBV5-4 to TRBJ2-5; 9 nucleotides match TRBD2. Germline V gives CDR1 SGHNT, CDR2 YYREEE (reference sequence). The CDR3 contains 15 residues. The V and J ends lost 0 bases and 5 bases, in that order; junction bases with no gene match: 5. In DNA, the CDR3 is TGTGCCAGCAGCTTGGCGGCGGGGGGGCCTGAGACCCAGTACTTC. This gives the protein CASSLAAGGPETQYF. The variable domain in full, with the rest retrieved from reference TRBV5-4 and TRBJ2-5, is ETGVTQSPTHLIKTRGQQVTLRCSSQSGHNTVSWYQQALGQGPQFIFQYYREEENGRGNFPPRFSGLQFPNYSSELNVNALELDDSALYLCASSLAAGGPETQYFGPGTRLLVL.

The chain recombines TRBV4-1 with TRBJ2-7, with 8 positions matching TRBD2. Trimming took 1 base from V and 4 from J; bases not matched to a gene: 12. The V gene's germline CDR1 is MGHRA and CDR2 YSYEKL. The CDR3 loop spans 17 amino acids. CDR3 DNA sequence: TGCGCCAGCAGCCAAGTCACAGGACACGGGGGGGGTTACGAGCAGTACTTC. This codes for CASSQVTGHGGGYEQYF.

The rearrangement uses TRBV6-1 and TRBJ2-5; D may be TRBD2 (6 bases). V shed 8 bases and J shed 5 bases, with 9 bases lying between them. The length of the CDR3 is 11 residues. From germline, CDR1 is MNHNS and CDR2 SASEGT. CDR3 protein: CASGGFETQYF. The CDR3 DNA reads TGTGCCAGCGGAGGGTTTGAGACCCAGTACTTC.

This chain joins TRBV5-5 and TRBJ2-7, with no clear D. The length of the CDR3 is 13 residues. The germline V and J ends were trimmed by 5 bases and 2 bases, with 11 bases remaining between them. Germline loops: CDR1 SGHKS, CDR2 YYEKEE (reference sequence). DNA of the CDR3: TGTGCCAGCAGTTACGACATTACCTACGAGCAGTACTTC. Its translation: CASSYDITYEQYF.

The V call is TRBV18, the J call TRBJ2-4; the D gene is possibly TRBD2 (5 bases). V gave up 5 bases and J gave up 0 bases, with 14 bases separating them. Germline V gene lookup returns CDR1 KGHSH and CDR2 LQKENI. This CDR3 region has 16 residues. This chain's CDR3 is CASSSAGLLAKNIQYF. The CDR3 nucleotides are TGTGCCAGCTCATCCGCCGGACTCCTAGCCAAAAACATTCAGTACTTC. Full variable domain (rest looked up from reference TRBV18 and TRBJ2-4): NAGVMQNPRHLVRRRGQEARLRCSPMKGHSHVYWYRQLPEEGLKFMVYLQKENIIDESGMPKERFSAEFPKEGPSILRIQQVVRGDSAAYFCASSSAGLLAKNIQYFGAGTRLSVL.

This chain uses TRBV27 with TRBJ1-2, with D unresolved. Trimming stripped 0 bases from V and 2 bases from J, with 10 bases between. This CDR3 region has 15 residues. Per germline, CDR1 MNHEY and CDR2 SMNVEV (reference sequence). CDR3 sequence (DNA): TGTGCCAGCAGTTTATCAGCTCTTTTCAACTATGGCTACACCTTC. This encodes CASSLSALFNYGYTF.

Details on this clone: This same CDR3 is encoded by further DNA sequences in the sample. V gene TRBV6-5 combines with J gene TRBJ2-7; 9 bases map to TRBD2. This CDR3 contains 15 residues. The junction had 3 bases not matched to a gene; V was cut back by 0 bases and J by 3 bases. Germline V gene lookup returns CDR1 MNHEY and CDR2 SVGAGI. DNA for the CDR3: TGTGCCAGCAGTTACTCCGCGGGAGGGCACTACGAGCAGTACTTC. This encodes CASSYSAGGHYEQYF.